This entry concerns a single TCR beta chain. What it binds is not known. These data belong to a study of glioma-infiltrating T cells. The study's findings and limits: Gliomas, especially low-grade, showed above-expected tissue-blood divergence; non-neoplastic patients showed below. Very few CDR3 sequences were shared between tissue and blood.

TCR alpha and beta CDR3 regions were amplified from RNA using iRepertoire nested multiplex PCR. From the multiplex PCR reads, TCRdb called clonotypes with MiXCR, one entry per CDR3 protein. This sample has 150,000 to 200,000 distinct CDR3 sequences, with 30% to 40% found just once. The receptor's source is a human donor with low-grade glioma or glioblastoma, undergoing nonglioma brain surgery, or in good health (not recorded which). The specimen was glioma tissue, nonneoplastic brain tissue, or PBMCs (not recorded which).

The CDR3 sequence: CASMIIWSHEQFF. The CDR3 DNA is TGTGCCAGTATGATTATCTGGAGTCATGAGCAGTTCTTC. The J gene is TRBJ2-1, the V gene TRBV6-5; D is unresolved. Trimming cost V 9 bases and J 8 bases, with 17 bases left between them. CDR3 length equals 13 residues. CDR1 and CDR2 from the germline V gene are MNHEY and SVGAGI.